The entry that follows covers one TCR beta chain sequence. This entry belongs to a study of blood T cell repertoires in COVID-19. Clones were read by immunoSEQ multiplex PCR, and TCRdb kept only the in-frame ones, dropping some. The sample lists 540,000 or so clones, about 89% occurring once. The CDR3 is 19 residues long. Germline V gene sequence: CDR1 KGHSH, CDR2 LQKENI. V lost 6 bases to trimming and J lost 1 base; unmatched junction nucleotides: 10. The chain couples TRBV18 to TRBJ2-6; TRBD1 matches at 12 bases. This clonotype was obtained from a woman aged 45-59 years with COVID-19, enrolled during active disease. The material sequenced was peripheral blood. The CDR3 DNA reads as TGTGCCAGCTCGGGGACAGGGGGCGGCCGGAATTCTGGGGCCAACGTCCTGACTTTC. It is translated as CASSGTGGGRNSGANVLTF.